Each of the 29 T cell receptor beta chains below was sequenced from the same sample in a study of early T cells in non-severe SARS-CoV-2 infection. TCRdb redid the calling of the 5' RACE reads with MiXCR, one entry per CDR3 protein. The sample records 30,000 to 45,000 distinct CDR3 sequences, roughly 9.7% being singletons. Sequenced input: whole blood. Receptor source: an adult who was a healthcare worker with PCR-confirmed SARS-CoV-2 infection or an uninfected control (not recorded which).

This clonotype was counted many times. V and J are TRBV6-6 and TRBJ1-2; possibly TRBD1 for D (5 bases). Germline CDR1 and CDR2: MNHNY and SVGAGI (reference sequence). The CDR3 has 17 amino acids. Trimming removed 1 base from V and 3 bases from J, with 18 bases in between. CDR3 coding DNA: TGTGCCAGCAGTTACTTGGGGGGGACTGCGAACGACTATGGCTACACCTTC. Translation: CASSYLGGTANDYGYTF.

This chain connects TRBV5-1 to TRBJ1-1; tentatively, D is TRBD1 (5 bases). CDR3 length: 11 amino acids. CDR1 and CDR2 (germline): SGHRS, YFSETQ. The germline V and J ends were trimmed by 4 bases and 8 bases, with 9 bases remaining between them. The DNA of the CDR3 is TGCGCCAGCAGCACCGACAGAGAAGCTTTCTTT. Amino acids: CASSTDREAFF.

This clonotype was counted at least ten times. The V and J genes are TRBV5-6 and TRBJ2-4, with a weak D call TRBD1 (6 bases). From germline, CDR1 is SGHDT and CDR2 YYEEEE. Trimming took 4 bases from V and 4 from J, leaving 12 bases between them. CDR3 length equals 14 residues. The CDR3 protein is CASSVDRKKNIQYF. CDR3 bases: TGTGCCAGCAGCGTAGACAGGAAAAAAAACATTCAGTACTTC.

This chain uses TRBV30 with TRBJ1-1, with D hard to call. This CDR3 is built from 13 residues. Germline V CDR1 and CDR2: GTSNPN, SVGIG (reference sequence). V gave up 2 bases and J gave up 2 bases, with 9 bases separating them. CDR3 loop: CAWSPGSNTEAFF. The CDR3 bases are TGTGCCTGGAGTCCGGGCAGCAACACTGAAGCTTTCTTT.

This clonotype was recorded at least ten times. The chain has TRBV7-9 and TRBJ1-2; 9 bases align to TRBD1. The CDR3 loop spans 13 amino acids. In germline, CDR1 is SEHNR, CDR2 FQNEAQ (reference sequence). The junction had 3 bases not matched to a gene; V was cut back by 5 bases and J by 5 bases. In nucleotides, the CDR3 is TGTGCCAGCAGCCCCGGGACAGGGTATGGCTACACCTTC. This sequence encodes CASSPGTGYGYTF.

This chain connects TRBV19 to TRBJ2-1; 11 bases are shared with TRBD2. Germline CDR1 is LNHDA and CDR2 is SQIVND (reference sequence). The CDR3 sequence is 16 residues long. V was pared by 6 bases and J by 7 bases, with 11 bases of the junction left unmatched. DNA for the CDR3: TGTGCCAGTAGGCCATCCGGGACTAGCGGCAGAAATGAGCAGTTCTTC. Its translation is CASRPSGTSGRNEQFF.

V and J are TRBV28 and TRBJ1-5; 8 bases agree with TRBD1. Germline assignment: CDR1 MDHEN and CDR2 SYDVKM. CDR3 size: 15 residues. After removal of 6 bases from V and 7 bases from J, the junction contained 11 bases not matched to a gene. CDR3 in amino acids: CASRAVTGVMQPQHF. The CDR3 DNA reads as TGTGCCAGCAGGGCAGTGACAGGGGTGATGCAGCCCCAGCATTTT.

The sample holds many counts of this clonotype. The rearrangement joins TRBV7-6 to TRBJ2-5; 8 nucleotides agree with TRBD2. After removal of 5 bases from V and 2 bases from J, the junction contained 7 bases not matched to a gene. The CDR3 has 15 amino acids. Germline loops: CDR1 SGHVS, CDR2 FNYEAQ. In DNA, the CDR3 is TGTGCCAGCAGCACCACACTAGCGGCTCAAGAGACCCAGTACTTC. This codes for CASSTTLAAQETQYF.

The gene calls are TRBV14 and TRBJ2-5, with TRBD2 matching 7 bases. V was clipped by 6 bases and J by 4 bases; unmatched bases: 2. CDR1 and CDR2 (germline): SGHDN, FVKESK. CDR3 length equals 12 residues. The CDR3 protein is CASSAGVETQYF. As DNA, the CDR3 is TGTGCCAGCAGTGCGGGGGTAGAGACCCAGTACTTC. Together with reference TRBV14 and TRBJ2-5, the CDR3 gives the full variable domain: EAGVTQFPSHSVIEKGQTVTLRCDPISGHDNLYWYRRVMGKEIKFLLHFVKESKQDESGMPNNRFLAERTGGTYSTLKVQPAELEDSGVYFCASSAGVETQYFGPGTRLLVL.

In DNA, the CDR3 is TGTGCCAGCAGTTACTCTCCAGGGATCTATGGCTACACCTTC. It yields the protein CASSYSPGIYGYTF. The chain recombines TRBV6-5 with TRBJ1-2; D is possibly TRBD1 (5 bases). Germline lookup yields CDR1 MNHEY and CDR2 SVGAGI. The germline V and J ends were trimmed by 0 bases and 4 bases, with 9 bases remaining between them. The CDR3 contains 14 residues.

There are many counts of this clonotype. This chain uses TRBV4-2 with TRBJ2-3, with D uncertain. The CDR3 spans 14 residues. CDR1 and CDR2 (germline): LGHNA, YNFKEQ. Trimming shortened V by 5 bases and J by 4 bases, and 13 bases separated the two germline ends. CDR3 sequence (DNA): TGTGCCAGCAGCTCGCGAAGTGGCCCAGATACGCAGTATTTT. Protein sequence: CASSSRSGPDTQYF.

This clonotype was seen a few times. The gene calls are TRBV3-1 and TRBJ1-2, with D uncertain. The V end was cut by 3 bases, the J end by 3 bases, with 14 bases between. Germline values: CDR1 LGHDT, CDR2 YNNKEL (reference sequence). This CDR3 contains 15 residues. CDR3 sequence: CASSHRRLGDYGYTF. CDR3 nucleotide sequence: TGTGCCAGCAGCCATCGGAGGCTTGGGGACTATGGCTACACCTTC.

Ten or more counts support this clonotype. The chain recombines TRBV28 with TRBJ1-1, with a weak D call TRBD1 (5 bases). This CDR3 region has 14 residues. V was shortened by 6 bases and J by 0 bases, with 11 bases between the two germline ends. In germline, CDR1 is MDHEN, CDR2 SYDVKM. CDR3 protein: CASRGAPLNTEAFF. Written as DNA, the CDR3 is TGTGCCAGCAGAGGGGCCCCATTGAACACTGAAGCTTTCTTT.

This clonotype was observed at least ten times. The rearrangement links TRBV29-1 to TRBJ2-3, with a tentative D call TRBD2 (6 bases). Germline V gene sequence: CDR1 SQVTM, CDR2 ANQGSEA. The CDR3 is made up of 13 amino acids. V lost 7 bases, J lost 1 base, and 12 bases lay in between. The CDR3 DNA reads TGCAGCGGATACCCGGGGGGCACAGATACGCAGTATTTT. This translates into CSGYPGGTDTQYF.

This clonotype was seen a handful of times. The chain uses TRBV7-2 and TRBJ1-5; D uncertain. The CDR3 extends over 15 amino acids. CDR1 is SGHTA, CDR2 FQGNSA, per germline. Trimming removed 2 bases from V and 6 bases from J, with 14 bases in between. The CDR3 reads CASSLNGPSLQPQHF. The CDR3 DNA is TGTGCCAGCAGCTTAAACGGCCCGTCTCTTCAGCCCCAGCATTTT.

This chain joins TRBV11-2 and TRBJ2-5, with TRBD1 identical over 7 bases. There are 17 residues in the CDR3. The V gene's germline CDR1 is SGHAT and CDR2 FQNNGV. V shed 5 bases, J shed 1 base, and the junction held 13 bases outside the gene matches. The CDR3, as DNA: TGTGCCAGCAGCCCTAGGGGGACAGTGGCTAGCCAAGAGACCCAGTACTTC. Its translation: CASSPRGTVASQETQYF.

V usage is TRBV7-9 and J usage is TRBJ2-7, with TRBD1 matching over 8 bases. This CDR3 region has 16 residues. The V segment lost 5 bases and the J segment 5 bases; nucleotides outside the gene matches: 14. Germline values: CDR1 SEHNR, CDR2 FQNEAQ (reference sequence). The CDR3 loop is CASSHPPGQETHEQYF. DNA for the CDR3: TGTGCCAGCAGCCATCCACCGGGACAGGAGACCCACGAGCAGTACTTC.

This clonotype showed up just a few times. This CDR3 reads CASKAGSLGTQYF. CDR3 DNA sequence: TGTGCCAGTAAGGCTGGGTCCCTGGGGACCCAGTACTTC. This rearrangement joins TRBV19 to TRBJ2-5; D remains ambiguous. Germline CDR1 and CDR2: LNHDA and SQIVND (reference sequence). The CDR3 is 13 residues long. Trimming removed 7 bases from V and 7 bases from J, with 16 bases in between.

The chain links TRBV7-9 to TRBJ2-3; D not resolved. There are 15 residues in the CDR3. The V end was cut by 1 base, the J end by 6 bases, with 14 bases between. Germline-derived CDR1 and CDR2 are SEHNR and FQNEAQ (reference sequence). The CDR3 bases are TGTGCCAGCAGCTTAGGACATGTCCTCGGGGATACGCAGTATTTT. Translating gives CASSLGHVLGDTQYF.

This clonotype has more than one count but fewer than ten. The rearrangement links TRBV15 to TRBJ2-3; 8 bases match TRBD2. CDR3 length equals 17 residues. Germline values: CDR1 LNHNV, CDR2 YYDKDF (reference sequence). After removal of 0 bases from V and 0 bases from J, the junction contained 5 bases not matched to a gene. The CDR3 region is CATSRDGAGGSTDTQYF. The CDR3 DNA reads TGTGCCACCAGCAGAGATGGTGCGGGGGGTAGCACAGATACGCAGTATTTT.

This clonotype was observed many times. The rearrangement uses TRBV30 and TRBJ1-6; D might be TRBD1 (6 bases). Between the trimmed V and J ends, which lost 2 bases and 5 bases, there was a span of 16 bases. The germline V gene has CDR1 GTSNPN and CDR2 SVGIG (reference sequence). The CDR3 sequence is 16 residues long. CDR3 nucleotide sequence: TGTGCCTGGAGTAACGGAGGACAGACGGATAATTCACCCCTCCACTTT. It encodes CAWSNGGQTDNSPLHF.

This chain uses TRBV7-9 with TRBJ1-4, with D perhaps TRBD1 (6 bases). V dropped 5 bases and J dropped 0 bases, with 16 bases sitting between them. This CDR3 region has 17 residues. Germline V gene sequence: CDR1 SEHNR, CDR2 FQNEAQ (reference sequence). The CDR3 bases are TGTGCCAGCAGCCCCCGATCGGGGGCTGCAACTAATGAAAAACTGTTTTTT. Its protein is CASSPRSGAATNEKLFF.

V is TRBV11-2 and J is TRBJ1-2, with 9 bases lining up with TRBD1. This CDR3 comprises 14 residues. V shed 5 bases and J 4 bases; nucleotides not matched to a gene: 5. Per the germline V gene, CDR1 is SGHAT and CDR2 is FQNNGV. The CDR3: CASSPGQGFYGYTF. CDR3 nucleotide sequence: TGTGCCAGCAGCCCCGGACAGGGGTTCTATGGCTACACCTTC.

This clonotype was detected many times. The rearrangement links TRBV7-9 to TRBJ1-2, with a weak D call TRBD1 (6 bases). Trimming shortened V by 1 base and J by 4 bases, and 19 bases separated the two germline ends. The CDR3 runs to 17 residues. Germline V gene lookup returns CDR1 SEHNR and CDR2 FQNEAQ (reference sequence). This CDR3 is CASSLESGESLSYGYTF. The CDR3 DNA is TGTGCCAGCAGCTTAGAGTCAGGGGAGAGTTTAAGCTATGGCTACACCTTC.

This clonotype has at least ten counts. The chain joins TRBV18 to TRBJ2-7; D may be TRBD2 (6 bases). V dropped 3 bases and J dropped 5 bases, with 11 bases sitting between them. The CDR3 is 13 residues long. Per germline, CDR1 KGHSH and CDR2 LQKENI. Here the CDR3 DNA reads TGTGCCAGCTCACCGAGCGGGCAGAACGAGCAGTACTTC. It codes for CASSPSGQNEQYF.

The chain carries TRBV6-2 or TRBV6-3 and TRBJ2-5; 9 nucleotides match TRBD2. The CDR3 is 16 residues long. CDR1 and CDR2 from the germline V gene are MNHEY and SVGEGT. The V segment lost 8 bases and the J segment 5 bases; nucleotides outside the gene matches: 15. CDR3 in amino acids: CASVPGGLAGTETQYF. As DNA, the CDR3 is TGTGCCAGCGTACCCGGGGGGCTAGCGGGGACGGAGACCCAGTACTTC.

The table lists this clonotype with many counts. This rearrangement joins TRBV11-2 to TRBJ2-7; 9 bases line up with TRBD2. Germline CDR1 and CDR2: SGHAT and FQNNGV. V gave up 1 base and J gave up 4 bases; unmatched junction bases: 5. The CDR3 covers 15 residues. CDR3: CASSLGWSGGYEQYF. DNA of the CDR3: TGTGCCAGCAGCTTAGGATGGAGCGGGGGGTACGAGCAGTACTTC.

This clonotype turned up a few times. The CDR3: CASNLRGGGTDTQYF. The CDR3 DNA is TGTGCCAGTAACCTTCGGGGCGGGGGCACAGATACGCAGTATTTT. This chain joins TRBV28 and TRBJ2-3; possibly TRBD2 for D (6 bases). Germline CDR1 and CDR2: MDHEN and SYDVKM. The CDR3 has 15 amino acids. Trimming stripped 9 bases from V and 1 base from J, with 17 bases between.

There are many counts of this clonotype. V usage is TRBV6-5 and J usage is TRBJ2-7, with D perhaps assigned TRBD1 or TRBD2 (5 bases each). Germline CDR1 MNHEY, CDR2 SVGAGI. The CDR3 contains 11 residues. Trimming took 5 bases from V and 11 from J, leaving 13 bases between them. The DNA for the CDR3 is TGTGCCAGCAGTGGGACCTCTGAGGAGTACTTC. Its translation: CASSGTSEEYF.